Listed below are T cell receptor beta chains from one sample, sequenced in a study of response to subunit inactivated influenza vaccine. TCRdb independently ran MiXCR on the RT-PCR reads; one entry per CDR3 protein. The table has about 570,000 distinct CDR3 sequences, 10% to 15% seen once. Sequencing used PBMCs from blood, obtained on the day of vaccination. The receptors come from a man aged 50-59 years who received an inactivated influenza vaccine. Both conserved end residues are part of each CDR3. Each record gives: CDR3 length, clone size, D gene, J gene, V gene, CDR3 protein, CDR3 DNA. D genes are given only for firm matches. The size of a clone is reported for some rows only, either as once, few or many, or as a class for expanded clones.

15,few,TRBD1,TRBJ1-2,TRBV10-3,CAISESRTGDYGYTF,TGTGCCATCAGTGAGTCGCGGACAGGCGACTATGGCTACACCTTC
14,many,.,TRBJ2-5,TRBV5-1,CASSPSGLRETQYF,TGCGCCAGCAGCCCATCCGGTTTGAGGGAGACCCAGTACTTC
14,.,.,TRBJ2-7,TRBV12-3/TRBV12-4,CASSSTVGSIEQYF,TGTGCCAGCAGTTCGACCGTGGGGTCGATCGAGCAGTACTTC
13,few,.,TRBJ2-5,TRBV20-1,CSARPSHRETQYF,TGCAGTGCTAGGCCATCTCATAGGGAGACCCAGTACTTC
14,few,.,TRBJ2-2,TRBV15,CATSRDRGGGELFF,TGTGCCACCAGCAGAGATCGAGGCGGCGGGGAGCTGTTTTTT
13,few,.,TRBJ1-1,TRBV20-1,CSARGRADTEAFF,TGCAGTGCTAGAGGCAGGGCGGACACTGAAGCTTTCTTT
11,many,.,TRBJ1-6,TRBV28,CASSHRYPLHF,TGTGCCAGCAGTCACAGATACCCCCTCCACTTT
14,.,.,TRBJ2-1,TRBV3-1,CASSRGRRFNEQFF,TGTGCCAGCAGTAGGGGCAGACGGTTCAATGAGCAGTTCTTC
14,.,TRBD2,TRBJ2-5,TRBV28,CASSLPRGEETQYF,TGTGCCAGCAGTTTACCGCGGGGGGAAGAGACCCAGTACTTC
15,.,.,TRBJ1-6,TRBV27,CASSRASGDNSPLHF,TGTGCCAGCAGTCGGGCTTCAGGGGATAATTCACCCCTCCACTTT
14,many,TRBD1,TRBJ1-4,TRBV28,CASRAGTGNEKLFF,TGTGCCAGCAGGGCCGGGACAGGGAATGAAAAACTGTTTTTT
16,few,TRBD1,TRBJ2-2,TRBV24-1,CATSDGRQGVTGELFF,TGTGCCACCAGTGATGGGAGACAGGGTGTCACCGGGGAGCTGTTTTTT
15,many,.,TRBJ2-3,TRBV11-2,CASSLEATNRDTQYF,TGTGCCAGCAGCTTAGAAGCGACTAATCGAGATACGCAGTATTTT
13,.,.,TRBJ2-1,TRBV10-3,CAIRDSPYNEQFF,TGTGCCATCAGGGACTCCCCCTACAATGAGCAGTTCTTC
13,.,.,TRBJ2-7,TRBV20-1,CSAQGLASDEQYF,TGCAGTGCTCAGGGACTCGCATCGGACGAGCAGTACTTC
13,many,.,TRBJ2-1,TRBV5-6,CASSRGRYNEQFF,TGTGCCAGCAGCCGAGGACGGTACAATGAGCAGTTCTTC
14,.,TRBD1,TRBJ2-1,TRBV6-2/TRBV6-3,CASRAGTGSQAQFF,TGTGCCAGCAGGGCCGGGACAGGCTCTCAGGCGCAGTTCTTC
13,.,.,TRBJ1-6,TRBV12-3/TRBV12-4,CASSFTENSPLHF,TGTGCCAGCAGTTTCACGGAGAATTCACCCCTCCACTTT
14,.,.,TRBJ2-7,TRBV6-1,CASSPGRHGGEQYF,TGTGCCAGCAGCCCCGGCCGCCACGGGGGCGAGCAGTACTTC
16,.,TRBD1,TRBJ2-3,TRBV24-1,CATSDTGTGSADTQYF,TGTGCCACCAGTGATACCGGGACAGGGTCCGCAGATACGCAGTATTTT
13,many,.,TRBJ2-1,TRBV20-1,CSASGPTYNEQFF,TGCAGTGCCAGCGGGCCGACCTACAATGAGCAGTTCTTC
15,few,.,TRBJ2-7,TRBV7-2,CASSLEVAGSYEQYF,TGTGCCAGCAGCTTAGAGGTCGCAGGCTCCTACGAGCAGTACTTC
18,many,TRBD2,TRBJ2-2,TRBV11-1,CASSLGGGASVLTGELFF,TGTGCCAGCAGCTTAGGCGGGGGGGCCTCAGTTCTCACCGGGGAGCTGTTTTTT
15,.,TRBD1,TRBJ2-1,TRBV10-3,CAISAPTGSYNEQFF,TGTGCCATCAGCGCACCGACAGGGTCCTACAATGAGCAGTTCTTC
14,many,.,TRBJ2-5,TRBV28,CASSPPTSQETQYF,TGTGCCAGCAGTCCTCCGACGAGTCAAGAGACCCAGTACTTC
16,many,.,TRBJ2-1,TRBV4-3,CASSQAGTSSYNEQFF,TGCGCCAGCAGCCAAGCAGGGACGAGCTCCTACAATGAGCAGTTCTTC
16,.,.,TRBJ1-5,TRBV6-1,CASSEWGLSGNQPQHF,TGTGCCAGCAGTGAATGGGGACTCAGTGGCAATCAGCCCCAGCATTTT
12,.,.,TRBJ2-1,TRBV14,CASSRSEGEQFF,TGTGCCAGCAGCCGTAGCGAGGGTGAGCAGTTCTTC
15,.,TRBD1,TRBJ2-7,TRBV6-2/TRBV6-3,CASSQQRTGPYEQYF,TGTGCCAGCAGCCAACAAAGGACAGGGCCCTACGAGCAGTACTTC